A selection of T cell receptor beta chains follows, all from one sample in a study of T cells in localized non-small cell lung cancer. TCRdb's table, derived via immunoSEQ multiplex PCR, lists solely in-frame clones and lacks some. The table shows tens of thousands of clones, with about 84% occurring only once. This sample comprised peripheral blood, obtained before any cancer treatment. These receptors came from a female donor over 55 with stage I lung adenocarcinoma. CDR3s include the opening cysteine and the closing phenylalanine or tryptophan. The order of the fields is D gene, clone size, J gene, V gene, CDR3 protein, CDR3 DNA. D genes are given only for firm matches. The size of a clone is reported for some rows only, either as once, few or many, or as a class for expanded clones.

D gene: TRBD1; clone size: .; J gene: TRBJ1-1; V gene: TRBV27; CDR3 protein: CASSSRWDRVEAFF; CDR3 DNA: TGTGCCAGCAGTTCCCGTTGGGACAGGGTGGAAGCTTTCTTT
D gene: .; clone size: .; J gene: TRBJ1-2; V gene: TRBV6-5; CDR3 protein: CASSMGGAHSYGYTF; CDR3 DNA: TGTGCCAGCTCCATGGGGGGGGCGCATTCCTATGGCTACACCTTC
D gene: .; clone size: .; J gene: TRBJ2-2; V gene: TRBV30; CDR3 protein: CAWRLGRTGSNTGELFF; CDR3 DNA: TGTGCCTGGAGGCTGGGCCGCACAGGGTCGAACACCGGGGAGCTGTTTTTT
D gene: TRBD1; clone size: .; J gene: TRBJ1-1; V gene: TRBV28; CDR3 protein: CASSLGTGQNTEAFF; CDR3 DNA: TGTGCCAGCAGTTTAGGGACAGGGCAGAACACTGAAGCTTTCTTT
D gene: .; clone size: .; J gene: TRBJ2-7; V gene: TRBV29-1; CDR3 protein: CSVEDRRSNPYEQYF; CDR3 DNA: TGCAGCGTTGAAGATCGACGGTCAAATCCCTACGAGCAGTACTTC
D gene: TRBD1; clone size: .; J gene: TRBJ1-2; V gene: TRBV9; CDR3 protein: CASSLQGQGNYGYTF; CDR3 DNA: TGTGCCAGCAGCCTCCAAGGACAGGGTAACTATGGCTACACCTTC
D gene: .; clone size: .; J gene: TRBJ1-3; V gene: TRBV15; CDR3 protein: CATSFGQGSGNTIYF; CDR3 DNA: TGTGCCACCTCATTTGGGCAGGGCTCTGGAAACACCATATATTTT
D gene: .; clone size: few; J gene: TRBJ1-6; V gene: TRBV11-2; CDR3 protein: CASSLDGGHYSPLHF; CDR3 DNA: TGTGCCAGCAGCTTAGATGGGGGGCACTATTCACCCCTCCACTTT
D gene: TRBD1; clone size: .; J gene: TRBJ2-3; V gene: TRBV30; CDR3 protein: CAYLDRGQYF; CDR3 DNA: TGTGCCTACCTCGACAGGGGACAGTATTTT
D gene: .; clone size: .; J gene: TRBJ1-3; V gene: TRBV7-8; CDR3 protein: CASSQGDTIYF; CDR3 DNA: TGTGCCAGCAGCCAAGGAGACACCATATATTTT
D gene: .; clone size: .; J gene: TRBJ1-2; V gene: TRBV7-9; CDR3 protein: CASSLRRGPGYGYTF; CDR3 DNA: TGTGCCAGCAGCTTACGTCGGGGGCCCGGCTATGGCTACACCTTC
D gene: .; clone size: .; J gene: TRBJ2-5; V gene: TRBV14; CDR3 protein: CASSQWQVHQETQYF; CDR3 DNA: TGTGCCAGCAGCCAATGGCAGGTGCATCAAGAGACCCAGTACTTC
D gene: TRBD1; clone size: .; J gene: TRBJ1-4; V gene: TRBV15; CDR3 protein: CATRGQGGEKLFF; CDR3 DNA: TGTGCCACCCGGGGACAGGGAGGGGAAAAACTGTTTTTT
D gene: .; clone size: .; J gene: TRBJ1-5; V gene: TRBV5-4; CDR3 protein: CASSPLGTNNQPQHF; CDR3 DNA: TGTGCCAGCAGCCCGCTAGGGACCAATAATCAGCCCCAGCATTTT